This T cell receptor (beta chain) was obtained from a study of early T cells in non-severe SARS-CoV-2 infection. The overall study: Alpha and beta chains were unpaired, from unsorted whole-blood bulk RNA.

The TCR library protocol attached unique molecular identifiers to the individual cDNA molecules. TCRdb fed the 5' RACE reads into MiXCR, producing one record per CDR3 protein. Of 100,000 to 120,000 distinct CDR3 sequences in the sample, around 12% were seen once. The junction had 7 bases not matched to a gene; V was cut back by 5 bases and J by 4 bases. Germline CDR1 reads SEHNR; CDR2 reads FQNEAQ (reference sequence). This CDR3 has 16 residues. This clonotype was seen only a few times. The starting material was whole blood, obtained at baseline. The genes are TRBV7-9 and TRBJ2-1; 11 nucleotides agree with TRBD2. This TCR was sampled from an adult who was a healthcare worker with PCR-confirmed SARS-CoV-2 infection or an uninfected control (not recorded which). CDR3 residues: CASSVPGTSGYNEQFF. The DNA for the CDR3 is TGTGCCAGCAGCGTCCCCGGGACTAGCGGATACAATGAGCAGTTCTTC.